This TCR beta chain stems from a study of breast tumors, draining lymph nodes, adjacent tissues. MiXCR was run by TCRdb on the multiplex PCR reads, yielding one entry per CDR3 protein. The sample gives about 110,000 distinct CDR3 sequences, more than 25% of which show up once; 4.5% to 7% is in the top ten. Samples came from axillary lymph nodes draining the breast cancer. Looked up from germline, CDR1 is SGHTA and CDR2 is FQGNSA. This CDR3 is 16 amino acids long. V shed 4 bases and J 1 base; nucleotides not matched to a gene: 8. This sequence was found in a female donor with breast cancer. Some clones in this sample may be carry-over from other donors' samples. Sequences were obtained from axillary lymph node tissue. The chain couples TRBV7-2 to TRBJ2-3; TRBD2 matches at 7 bases. Here the CDR3 reads CASSWAGGRGTDTQYF. CDR3 in DNA: TGTGCCAGCAGCTGGGCTGGCGGGAGAGGCACAGATACGCAGTATTTT.